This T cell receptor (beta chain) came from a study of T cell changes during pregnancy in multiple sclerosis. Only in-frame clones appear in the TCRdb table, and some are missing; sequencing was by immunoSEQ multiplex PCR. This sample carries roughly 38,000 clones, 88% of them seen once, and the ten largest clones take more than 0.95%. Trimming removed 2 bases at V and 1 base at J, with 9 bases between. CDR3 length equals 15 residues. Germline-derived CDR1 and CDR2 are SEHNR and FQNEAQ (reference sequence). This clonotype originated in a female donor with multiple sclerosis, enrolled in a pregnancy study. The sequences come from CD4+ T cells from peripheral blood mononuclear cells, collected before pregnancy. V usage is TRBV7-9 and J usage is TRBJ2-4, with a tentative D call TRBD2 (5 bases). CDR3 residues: CASSLFSSAKNIQYF. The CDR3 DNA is TGTGCCAGCAGCTTATTTTCTAGCGCCAAAAACATTCAGTACTTC.